The next 2 T cell receptor beta chains were all read from a single sample in a study of T cell repertoires in cytomegalovirus infection. No antigen has been assigned to these receptors. TCRdb fed the reads into MiXCR, producing one record per CDR3 protein. The sample includes around 100,000 distinct CDR3 sequences, about 40% of them seen just once. The sequencing here drew on CD8+ T cells from cultured PBMCs, taken from culture after CMV antigen stimulation. Receptors were obtained from a human donor in good health (CMV status not recorded). Some clones in this sample may be carry-over from other donors' samples.

The rearrangement uses TRBV6-5 and TRBJ1-4; D is unresolved. This CDR3 has 15 residues. Germline lookup yields CDR1 MNHEY and CDR2 SVGAGI. Trimming pared 4 bases from V and 7 bases from J, leaving 16 bases between. CDR3 nucleotides: TGTGCCAGCAGTTCCTCTCCCAGCGTCAGTGAAAAACTGTTTTTT. Translated: CASSSSPSVSEKLFF.

This clonotype appeared a few times. The V call is TRBV11-2, the J call TRBJ2-1; possibly TRBD2 for D (5 bases). CDR3 length: 13 residues. V lost 4 bases, J lost 8 bases, and 12 bases lay in between. CDR1 and CDR2 from the germline V gene are SGHAT and FQNNGV. The CDR3 reads CASSSPFSDEQFF. CDR3 in DNA: TGTGCCAGCAGCTCGCCCTTTAGCGATGAGCAGTTCTTC.